This TCR beta chain was captured in a study of a mutant IDH1 vaccine in newly diagnosed glioma. Across the whole study: Vaccines were first given 4-6 weeks after radiotherapy alone, or with temozolomide cycles. The therapy given earlier, which was standard therapy, consisted of radiotherapy, temozolomide, or both, and most of the patients received both. In the visit schedule, V12 fell in week 35, while V13 fell in week 47.

Assay: immunoSEQ multiplex PCR; the TCRdb copy retains only in-frame clones and omits some. The repertoire holds some 57,000 clones, approximately 76% seen once, with over 4% in the top ten. In regard to this clone: Its target is not known.

V was clipped by 2 bases and J by 5 bases, with 19 bases between them. The CDR3 runs 16 residues. In germline, CDR1 is LGHNT, CDR2 FRNRAP. Time point given: week 47, end of study. A 20-mer mutant IDH1 peptide at 300 ug was injected subcutaneously with topical imiquimod. Donors had new WHO grade 3 or 4 IDH1-mutant, ATRX-lost astrocytomas. The chain has TRBV12-5 and TRBJ2-7; D may be TRBD1 (5 bases). Sequenced material: PBMCs, taken from a glioma patient whose treatment included an IDH1 peptide vaccine. The TCR originated in a woman between 35 and 50 years old with glioma. Some clones in this sample may be carry-over from other donors' samples. Here the CDR3 reads CASGLLVVGQNHEQYF. The CDR3 nucleotides are TGTGCTAGTGGTTTGCTCGTTGTGGGGCAGAACCACGAGCAGTACTTC.